This T cell receptor beta chain was recorded in a study of blood T cell repertoires in COVID-19. Assay used: immunoSEQ multiplex PCR; TCRdb lists only in-frame clones, some missing. The data show over 150,000 clones, 75% to 80% seen once. This clone has just a few counts. This CDR3 is 13 amino acids long. CDR1 MGHRA and CDR2 YSYEKL come from the germline V gene. V was clipped by 6 bases and J by 4 bases; unmatched bases: 1. This sequence was found in a man older than 75 with acute or convalescent COVID-19. The gene calls are TRBV4-1 and TRBJ1-5; 9 bases agree with TRBD1. Specimen: peripheral blood. The DNA of the CDR3 is TGCGCCAGCAGGGGACAGGGAAATCAGCCCCAGCATTTT. This codes for CASRGQGNQPQHF.